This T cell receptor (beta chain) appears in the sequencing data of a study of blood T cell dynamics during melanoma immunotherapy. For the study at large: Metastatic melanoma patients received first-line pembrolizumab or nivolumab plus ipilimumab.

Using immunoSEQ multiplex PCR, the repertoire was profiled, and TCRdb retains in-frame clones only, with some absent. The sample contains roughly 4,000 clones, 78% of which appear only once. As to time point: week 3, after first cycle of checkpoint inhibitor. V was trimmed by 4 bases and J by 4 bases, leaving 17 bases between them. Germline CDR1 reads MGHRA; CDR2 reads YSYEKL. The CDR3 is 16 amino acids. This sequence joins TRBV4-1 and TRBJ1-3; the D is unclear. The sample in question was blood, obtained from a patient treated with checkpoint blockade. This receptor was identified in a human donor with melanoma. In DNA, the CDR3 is TGCGCCAGCAGCCGCCCCGGGAGCGTATCGGGAAACACCATATATTTT. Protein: CASSRPGSVSGNTIYF.